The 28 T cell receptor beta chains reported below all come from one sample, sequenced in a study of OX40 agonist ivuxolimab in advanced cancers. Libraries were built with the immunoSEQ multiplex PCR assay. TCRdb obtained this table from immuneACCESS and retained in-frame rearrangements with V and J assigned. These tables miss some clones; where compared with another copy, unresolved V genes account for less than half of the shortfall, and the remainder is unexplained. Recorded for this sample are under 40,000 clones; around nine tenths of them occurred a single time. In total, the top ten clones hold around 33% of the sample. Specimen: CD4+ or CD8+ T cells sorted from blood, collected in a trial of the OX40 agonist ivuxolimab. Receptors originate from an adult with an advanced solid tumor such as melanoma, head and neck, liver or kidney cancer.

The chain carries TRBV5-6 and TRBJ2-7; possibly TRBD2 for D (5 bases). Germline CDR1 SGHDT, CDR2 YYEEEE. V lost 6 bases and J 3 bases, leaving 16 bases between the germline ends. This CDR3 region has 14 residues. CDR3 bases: TGTGCCAGCACCTTCGACGGAGGAAACTACGAGCAGTACTTC. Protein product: CASTFDGGNYEQYF.

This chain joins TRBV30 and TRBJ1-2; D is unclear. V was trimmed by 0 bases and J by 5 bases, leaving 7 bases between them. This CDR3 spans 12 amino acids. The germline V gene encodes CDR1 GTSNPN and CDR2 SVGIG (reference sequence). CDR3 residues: CAWSVPDYGYTF. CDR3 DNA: TGTGCCTGGAGTGTGCCCGATTATGGCTACACCTTC.

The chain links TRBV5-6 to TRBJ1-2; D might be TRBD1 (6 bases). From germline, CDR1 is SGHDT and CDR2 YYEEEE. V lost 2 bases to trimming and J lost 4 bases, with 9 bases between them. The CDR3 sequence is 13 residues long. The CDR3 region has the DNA TGTGCCAGCAGCTTCGGGGGCGGCTATGGCTACACCTTC. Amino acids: CASSFGGGYGYTF.

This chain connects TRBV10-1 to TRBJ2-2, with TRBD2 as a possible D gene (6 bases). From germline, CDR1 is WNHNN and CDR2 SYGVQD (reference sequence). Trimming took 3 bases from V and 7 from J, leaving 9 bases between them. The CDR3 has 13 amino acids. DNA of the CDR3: TGCGCCAGCAGTGATGGGGGGTTCGGGGAGCTGTTTTTT. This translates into CASSDGGFGELFF.

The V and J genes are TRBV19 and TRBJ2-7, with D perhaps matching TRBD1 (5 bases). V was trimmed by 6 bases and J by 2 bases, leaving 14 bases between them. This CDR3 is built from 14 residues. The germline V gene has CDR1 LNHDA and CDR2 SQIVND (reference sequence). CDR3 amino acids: CASSISGIAYEQYF. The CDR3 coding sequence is TGTGCCAGTAGCATCTCAGGGATCGCCTACGAGCAGTACTTC. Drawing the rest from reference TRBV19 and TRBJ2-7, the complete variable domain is DGGITQSPKYLFRKEGQNVTLSCEQNLNHDAMYWYRQDPGQGLRLIYYSQIVNDFQKGDIAEGYSVSREKKESFPLTVTSAQKNPTAFYLCASSISGIAYEQYFGPGTRLTVT.

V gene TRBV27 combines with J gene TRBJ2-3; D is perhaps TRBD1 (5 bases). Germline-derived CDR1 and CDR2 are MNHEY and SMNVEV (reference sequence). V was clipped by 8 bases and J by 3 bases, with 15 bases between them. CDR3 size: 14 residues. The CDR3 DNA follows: TGTGCCAGCCTCCCCGCCAGGGTTACAGATACGCAGTATTTT. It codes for CASLPARVTDTQYF.

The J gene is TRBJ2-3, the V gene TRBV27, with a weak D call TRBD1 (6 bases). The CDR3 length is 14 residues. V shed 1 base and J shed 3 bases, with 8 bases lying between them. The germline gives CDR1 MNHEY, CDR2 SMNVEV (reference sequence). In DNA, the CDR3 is TGTGCCAGCAGTTTATACAGGGTAACAGATACGCAGTATTTT. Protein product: CASSLYRVTDTQYF.

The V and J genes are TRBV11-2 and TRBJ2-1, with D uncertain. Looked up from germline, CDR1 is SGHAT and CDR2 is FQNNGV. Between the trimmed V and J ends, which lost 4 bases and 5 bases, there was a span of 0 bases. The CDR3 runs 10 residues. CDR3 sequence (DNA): TGTGCCAGCAGCTACAATGAGCAGTTCTTC. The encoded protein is CASSYNEQFF. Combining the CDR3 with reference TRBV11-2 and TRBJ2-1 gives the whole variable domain EAGVAQSPRYKIIEKRQSVAFWCNPISGHATLYWYQQILGQGPKLLIQFQNNGVVDDSQLPKDRFSAERLKGVDSTLKIQPAKLEDSAVYLCASSYNEQFFGPGTRLTVL.

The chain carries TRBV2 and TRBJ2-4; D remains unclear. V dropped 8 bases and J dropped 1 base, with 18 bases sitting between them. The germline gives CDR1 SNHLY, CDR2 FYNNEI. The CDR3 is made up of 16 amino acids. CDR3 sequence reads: CASERVERLAKNIQYF. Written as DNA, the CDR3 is TGTGCCAGCGAAAGGGTAGAACGCTTGGCCAAAAACATTCAGTACTTC.

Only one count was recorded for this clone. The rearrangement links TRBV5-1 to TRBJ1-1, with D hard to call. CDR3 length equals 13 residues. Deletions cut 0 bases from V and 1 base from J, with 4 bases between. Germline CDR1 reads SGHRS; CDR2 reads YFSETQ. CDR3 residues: CASSLGPNTEAFF. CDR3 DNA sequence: TGCGCCAGCAGCTTGGGCCCGAACACTGAAGCTTTCTTT.

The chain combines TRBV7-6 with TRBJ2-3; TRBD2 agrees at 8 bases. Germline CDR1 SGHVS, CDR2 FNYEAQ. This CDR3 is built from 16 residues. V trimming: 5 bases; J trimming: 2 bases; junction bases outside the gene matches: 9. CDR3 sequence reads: CASSPQAGVNTDTQYF. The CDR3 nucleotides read TGTGCCAGCAGCCCTCAAGCGGGGGTGAACACAGATACGCAGTATTTT.

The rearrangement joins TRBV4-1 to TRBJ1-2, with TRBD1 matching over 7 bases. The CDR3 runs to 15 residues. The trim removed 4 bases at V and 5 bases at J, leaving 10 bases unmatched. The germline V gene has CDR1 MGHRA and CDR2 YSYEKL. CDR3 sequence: CASSPAETGNYGYTF. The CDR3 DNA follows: TGCGCCAGCAGCCCCGCCGAGACAGGGAATTATGGCTACACCTTC.

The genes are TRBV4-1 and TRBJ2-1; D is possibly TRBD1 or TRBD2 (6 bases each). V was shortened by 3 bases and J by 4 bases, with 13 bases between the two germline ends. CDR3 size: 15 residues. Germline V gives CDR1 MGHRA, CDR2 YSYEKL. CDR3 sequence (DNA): TGCGCCAGCAGCCATGGTGGGGGGCTTTACAATGAGCAGTTCTTC. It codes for CASSHGGGLYNEQFF.

The CDR3 nucleotides read TGTGCCAGCAGCTCCCAGGACAATGAGCAGTTCTTC. Its protein product is CASSSQDNEQFF. The genes are TRBV7-9 and TRBJ2-1; D gene ambiguous. Germline V CDR1 and CDR2: SEHNR, FQNEAQ (reference sequence). The V end lost 4 bases, the J end lost 5 bases, and 6 bases lay between the germline ends. This CDR3 contains 12 residues.

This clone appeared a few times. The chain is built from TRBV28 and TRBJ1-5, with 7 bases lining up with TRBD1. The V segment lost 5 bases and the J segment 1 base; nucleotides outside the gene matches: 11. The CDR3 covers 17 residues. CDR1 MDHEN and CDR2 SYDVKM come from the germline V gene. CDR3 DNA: TGTGCCAGCAGTCCCCTCATGACAGGGAGAAGCAATCAGCCCCAGCATTTT. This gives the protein CASSPLMTGRSNQPQHF.

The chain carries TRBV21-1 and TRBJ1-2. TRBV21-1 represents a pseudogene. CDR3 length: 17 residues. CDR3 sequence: CASSKSGGPAANYGYTF. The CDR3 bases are TGTGCCAGCAGCAAATCGGGGGGACCCGCAGCTAACTATGGCTACACCTTC.

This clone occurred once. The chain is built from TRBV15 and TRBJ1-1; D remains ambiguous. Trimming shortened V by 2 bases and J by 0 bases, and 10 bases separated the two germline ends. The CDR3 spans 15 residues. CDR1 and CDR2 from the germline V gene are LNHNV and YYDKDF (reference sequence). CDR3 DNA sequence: TGTGCCACCAGCAGATCCAGACATCTGAACACTGAAGCTTTCTTT. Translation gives CATSRSRHLNTEAFF.

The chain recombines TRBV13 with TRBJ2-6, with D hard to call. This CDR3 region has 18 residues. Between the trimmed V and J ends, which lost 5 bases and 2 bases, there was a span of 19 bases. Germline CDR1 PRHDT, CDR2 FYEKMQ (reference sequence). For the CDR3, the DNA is TGTGCCAGCAGCCCCCGGTCCCAGGTGGGTACTGGGGCCAACGTCCTGACTTTC. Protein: CASSPRSQVGTGANVLTF.

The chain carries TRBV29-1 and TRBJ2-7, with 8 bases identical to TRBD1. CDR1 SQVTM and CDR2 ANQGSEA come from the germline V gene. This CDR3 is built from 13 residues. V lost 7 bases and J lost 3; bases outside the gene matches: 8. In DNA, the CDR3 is TGCAGCGCCTCAGGGGGCAGATTCTACGAGCAGTACTTC. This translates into CSASGGRFYEQYF.

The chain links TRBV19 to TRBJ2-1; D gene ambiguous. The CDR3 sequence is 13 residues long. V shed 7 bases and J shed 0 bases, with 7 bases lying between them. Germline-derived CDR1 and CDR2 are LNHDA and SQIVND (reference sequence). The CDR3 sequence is CASTSVSYNEQFF. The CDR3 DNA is TGTGCCAGTACATCGGTCTCCTACAATGAGCAGTTCTTC.

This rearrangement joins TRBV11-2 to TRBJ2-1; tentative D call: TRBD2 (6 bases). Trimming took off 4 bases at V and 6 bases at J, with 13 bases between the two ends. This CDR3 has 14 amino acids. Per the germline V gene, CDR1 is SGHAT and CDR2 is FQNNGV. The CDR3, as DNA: TGTGCCAGCAGCTCGCGGGATACGAGCAATGAGCAGTTCTTC. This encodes CASSSRDTSNEQFF.

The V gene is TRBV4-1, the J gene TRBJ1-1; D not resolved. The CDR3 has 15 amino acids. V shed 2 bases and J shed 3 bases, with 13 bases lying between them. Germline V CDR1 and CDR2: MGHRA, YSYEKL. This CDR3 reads CASSQLTSWDTEAFF. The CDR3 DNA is TGCGCCAGCAGCCAACTGACATCTTGGGACACTGAAGCTTTCTTT.

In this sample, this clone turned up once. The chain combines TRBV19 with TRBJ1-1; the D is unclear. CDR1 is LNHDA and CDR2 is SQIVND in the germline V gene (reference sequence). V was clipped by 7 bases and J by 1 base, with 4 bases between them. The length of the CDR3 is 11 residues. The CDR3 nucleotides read TGTGCCAGTATGCAGAACACTGAAGCTTTCTTT. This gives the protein CASMQNTEAFF.

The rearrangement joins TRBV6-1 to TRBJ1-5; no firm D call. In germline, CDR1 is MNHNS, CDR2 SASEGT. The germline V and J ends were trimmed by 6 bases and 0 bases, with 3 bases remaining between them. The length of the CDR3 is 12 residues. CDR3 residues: CASRHSNQPQHF. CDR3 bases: TGTGCCAGCAGGCATAGCAATCAGCCCCAGCATTTT.

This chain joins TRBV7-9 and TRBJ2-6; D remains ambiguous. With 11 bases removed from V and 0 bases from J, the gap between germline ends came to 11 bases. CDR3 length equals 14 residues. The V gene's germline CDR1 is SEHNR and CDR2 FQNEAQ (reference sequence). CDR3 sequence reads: CAEGWDSGANVLTF. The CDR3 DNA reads TGTGCCGAAGGGTGGGACTCTGGGGCCAACGTCCTGACTTTC.

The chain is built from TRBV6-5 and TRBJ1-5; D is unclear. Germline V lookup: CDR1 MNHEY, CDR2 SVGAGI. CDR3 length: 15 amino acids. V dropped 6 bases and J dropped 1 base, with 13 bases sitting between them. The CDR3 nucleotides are TGTGCCAGCAGCCCAAGAGCAGACAGCAATCAGCCCCAGCATTTT. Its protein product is CASSPRADSNQPQHF.

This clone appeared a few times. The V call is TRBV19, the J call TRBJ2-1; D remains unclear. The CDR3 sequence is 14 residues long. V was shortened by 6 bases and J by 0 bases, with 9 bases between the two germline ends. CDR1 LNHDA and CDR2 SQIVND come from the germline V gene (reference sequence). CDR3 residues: CASRGISSYNEQFF. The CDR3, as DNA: TGTGCCAGTAGGGGAATTAGCTCCTACAATGAGCAGTTCTTC.

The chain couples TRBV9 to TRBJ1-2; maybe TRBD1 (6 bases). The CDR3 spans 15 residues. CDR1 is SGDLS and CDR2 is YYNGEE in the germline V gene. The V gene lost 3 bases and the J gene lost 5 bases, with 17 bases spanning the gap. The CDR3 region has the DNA TGTGCCAGCAGCGATTCACAGGGTCTCGCGTATGGCTACACCTTC. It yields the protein CASSDSQGLAYGYTF.